One T cell receptor (beta chain) is described in this entry. The data are from a study of blood T cell repertoires in COVID-19. The ends were cut back, 6 bases at V and 2 bases at J, with 13 bases in the middle. Germline-derived CDR1 and CDR2 are SSHAT and FNYEAQ (reference sequence). The CDR3 spans 15 residues. Participant-reported clinical history was the basis for cohort assignment. Recovered status applied to Cohort 3 donors who had two consecutive negative PCRs. It also applied to those with clearance or with symptom resolution. Profiled with immunoSEQ multiplex PCR; TCRdb holds only in-frame clones, not every one. The repertoire holds approximately 350,000 clones, with 75% to 90% as singletons.

The clonotype was recovered from a man aged 18 to 30 who had recovered from COVID-19. The rearrangement links TRBV7-7 to TRBJ2-2, with D perhaps TRBD1 (5 bases). Sequencing was carried out using PBMCs or T cells enriched from blood (not recorded which). Here the CDR3 reads CASRAYDSNTGELFF. The CDR3, as DNA: TGTGCCAGCAGAGCTTACGACAGCAACACCGGGGAGCTGTTTTTT.